These T cell receptor beta chains were read from a single sample in a study of T cell responses to AZD1222 COVID-19 vaccine. The table came from immunoSEQ multiplex PCR; TCRdb's copy has only in-frame clones and leaves some out. There are more than 95,000 clones in the sample; about 88% occur only once, and approximately 27% lies in the top ten. Sequenced here: peripheral blood, sampled on day 0 of AZD1222 vaccination. These TCRs come from an adult in good health. Both conserved end residues are part of each CDR3. Fields, in order: J gene, D gene, V gene, clone size, CDR3 protein, CDR3 DNA. The D gene is left open where the match is weak. A clone size is listed for some rows: how often the clone was seen (once, few, many), or a class if it is expanded.

TRBJ2-7 - TRBV4-2 once CASSQVWSERPYEQYF TGTGCCAGCAGCCAAGTGTGGTCAGAACGTCCCTACGAGCAGTACTTC
TRBJ2-7 - TRBV3-1/TRBV3-2 once CASSPRGGRSNEQYF TGTGCCAGCAGCCCTCGAGGGGGTCGGTCTAACGAGCAGTACTTC
TRBJ1-4 - TRBV18 - CASSPGAAMMKEKLFF TGTGCCAGCTCACCAGGGGCAGCCATGATGAAGGAAAAACTGTTTTTT
TRBJ2-2 TRBD2 TRBV7-8 - CASSFRTSGGTGELFF TGTGCCAGCAGCTTTAGGACTAGCGGGGGCACCGGGGAGCTGTTTTTT
TRBJ2-2 - TRBV6-1 - CASSEGGPGELFF TGTGCCAGCAGTGAGGGGGGACCCGGGGAGCTGTTTTTT
TRBJ1-2 - TRBV3-1/TRBV3-2 - CASSQGRVSDYGYTF TGTGCCAGCAGCCAAGGACGAGTGAGTGACTATGGCTACACCTTC
TRBJ1-1 - TRBV3-1/TRBV3-2 - CASSQANTEAFF TGTGCCAGCAGCCAGGCGAACACTGAAGCTTTCTTT
TRBJ1-4 TRBD1 TRBV28 - CASNTGGVREKLFF TGTGCCAGCAATACAGGGGGGGTGAGGGAAAAACTGTTTTTT
TRBJ2-7 TRBD1 TRBV5-1 - CASSPGQVRDEQYF TGCGCCAGCAGCCCCGGACAGGTTAGGGACGAGCAGTACTTC
TRBJ2-3 - TRBV9 - CASSVGLRSTDTQYF TGTGCCAGCAGCGTAGGGTTGCGAAGCACAGATACGCAGTATTTT
TRBJ1-1 - TRBV6-5 few CASRTQRGGNTEAFF TGTGCCAGCAGAACCCAAAGAGGAGGGAACACTGAAGCTTTCTTT
TRBJ2-2 - TRBV9 - CASSVRGGPGELFF TGTGCCAGCAGCGTCAGGGGAGGGCCCGGGGAGCTGTTTTTT
TRBJ2-3 - TRBV2 - CASRPLSSTDTQYF TGTGCCAGCAGGCCCCTCTCTAGCACAGATACGCAGTATTTT
TRBJ1-2 - TRBV10-3 - CAISDQGLYGYTF TGTGCCATCAGTGATCAGGGCCTCTATGGCTACACCTTC
TRBJ2-7 - TRBV5-5 - CASSLGSSYEQYF TGTGCCAGCAGCTTGGGGAGCTCCTACGAGCAGTACTTC
TRBJ2-7 TRBD1 TRBV27 once CASSSRGTGTPEQYF TGTGCCAGCAGTTCTCGGGGGACAGGTACCCCCGAGCAGTACTTC
TRBJ2-7 - TRBV7-2 - CASSATGTGTYEQYF TGTGCCAGCAGCGCAACCGGGACTGGAACCTACGAGCAGTACTTC
TRBJ1-2 - TRBV11-1 - CASSLAQNYGYTF TGTGCCAGCAGCTTAGCCCAGAACTATGGCTACACCTTC
TRBJ2-1 - TRBV5-1 once CASSGRDNGGGDEQFF TGCGCCAGCAGCGGGAGAGACAATGGAGGGGGCGATGAGCAGTTCTTC